This T cell receptor (beta chain) is drawn from a study of blood T cell repertoires in COVID-19. Looking at the study overall: Acute and convalescent COVID-19 specimens originated in the United States, Italy and Spain. PBMCs, B-cell-depleted T cells, or T cells were the source of the cDNA or gDNA that made up the material.

V was pared by 7 bases and J by 3 bases, with 7 bases of the junction left unmatched. The CDR3 contains 14 residues. Germline assignment: CDR1 MNHNY and CDR2 SVGAGI (reference sequence). In the original analysis: The assay estimated nucleated cells by amplifying reference gene primers. Profiling relied on immunoSEQ multiplex PCR, and the TCRdb table lists in-frame clones only, not all of them. V, J and clone size reflect that table, while D and trimming were determined from the DNA. The sample yields about 100,000 clones, 88% seen once. Input material: peripheral blood. The gene calls are TRBV6-6 and TRBJ2-7, with 9 bases aligning to TRBD1. The clonotype comes from a man older than 75 with acute or convalescent COVID-19. DNA for the CDR3: TGTGCCAGCAAATTCCAGGACAGGGGCTACGAGCAGTACTTC. Its protein is CASKFQDRGYEQYF.